This TCR beta chain was identified in a study of blood T cells in healthy people across ages. The authors ran a second PCR of roughly 7 to 11 cycles using a sample-barcoded 5' primer and a J-beta primer mix. One entry per CDR3 protein, called by TCRdb with MiXCR from the 5' RACE reads. The sample gives over 950,000 distinct CDR3 sequences, 35% to 45% of which show up once; over 10% is in the top ten. The sequencing sample was made of blood. The clonotype was recovered from a man between 18 and 29 years old in good health.

CDR3 sequence reads: CSDWDSAYEQYF. CDR3 in DNA: TGCAGTGATTGGGACTCCGCCTACGAGCAGTACTTC. The chain links TRBV20-1 to TRBJ2-7, with a tentative D call TRBD2 (6 bases). The V end lost 7 bases, the J end lost 2 bases, and 12 bases lay between the germline ends. The length of the CDR3 is 12 residues. Germline V gene lookup returns CDR1 DFQATT and CDR2 SNEGSKA (reference sequence).